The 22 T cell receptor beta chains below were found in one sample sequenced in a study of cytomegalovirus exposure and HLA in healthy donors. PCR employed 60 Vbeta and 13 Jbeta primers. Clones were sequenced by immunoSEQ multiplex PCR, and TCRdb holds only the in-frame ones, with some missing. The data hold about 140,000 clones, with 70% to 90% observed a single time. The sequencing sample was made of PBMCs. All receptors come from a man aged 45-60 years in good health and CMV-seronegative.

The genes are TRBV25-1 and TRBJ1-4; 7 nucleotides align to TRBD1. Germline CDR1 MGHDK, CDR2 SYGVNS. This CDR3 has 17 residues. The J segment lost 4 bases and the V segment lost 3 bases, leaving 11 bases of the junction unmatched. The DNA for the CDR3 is TGTGCCAGCAGTGATGTGAATGGCCCAGGGGGTAATGAAAAACTGTTTTTT. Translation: CASSDVNGPGGNEKLFF.

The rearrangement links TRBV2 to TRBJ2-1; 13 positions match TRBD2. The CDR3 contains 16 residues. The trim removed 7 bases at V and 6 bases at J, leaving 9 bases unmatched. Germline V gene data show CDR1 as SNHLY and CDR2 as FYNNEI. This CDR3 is CASNSPGLAGTNEQFF. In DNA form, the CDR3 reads TGTGCCAGCAATTCACCGGGACTAGCGGGAACCAATGAGCAGTTCTTC.

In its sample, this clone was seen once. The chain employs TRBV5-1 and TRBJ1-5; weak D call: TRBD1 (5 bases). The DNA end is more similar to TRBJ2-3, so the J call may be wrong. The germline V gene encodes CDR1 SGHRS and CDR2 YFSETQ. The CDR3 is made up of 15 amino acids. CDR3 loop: CASSLAGYSNQPQYF. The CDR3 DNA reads TGCGCCAGCAGCTTGGCAGGGTATAGCAATCAGCCCCAGTATTTT.

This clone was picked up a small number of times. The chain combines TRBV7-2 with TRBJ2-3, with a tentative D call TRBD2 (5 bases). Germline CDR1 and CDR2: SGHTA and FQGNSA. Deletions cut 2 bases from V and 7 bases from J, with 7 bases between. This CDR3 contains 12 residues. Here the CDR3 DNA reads TGTGCCAGCAGCTTAACGGGGAATACGCAGTATTTT. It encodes CASSLTGNTQYF.

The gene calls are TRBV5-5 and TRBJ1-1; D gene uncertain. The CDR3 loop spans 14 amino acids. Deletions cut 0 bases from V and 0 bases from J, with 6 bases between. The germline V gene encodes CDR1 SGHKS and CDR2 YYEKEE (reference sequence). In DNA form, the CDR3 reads TGTGCCAGCAGCTTGGTTGCAGTGAACACTGAAGCTTTCTTT. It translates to CASSLVAVNTEAFF.

The CDR3 nucleotides are TGTGCCAGCAGCGCGGGACCTTCGAGGGAGCAGTACTTC. Translation gives CASSAGPSREQYF. The chain employs TRBV2 and TRBJ2-7, with D perhaps TRBD2 (6 bases). Germline V gene lookup returns CDR1 SNHLY and CDR2 FYNNEI. The length of the CDR3 is 13 residues. Trimming cost V 6 bases and J 7 bases, with 16 bases left between them.

Written as DNA, the CDR3 is TGTGCCAGTAGTACCACAAGGAATACGAGGACCATATATTTT. It codes for CASSTTRNTRTIYF. The J gene is TRBJ1-3, the V gene TRBV19; D remains unclear. CDR1 LNHDA and CDR2 SQIVND come from the germline V gene (reference sequence). V was pared by 4 bases and J by 10 bases, with 17 bases between. The CDR3 consists of 14 residues.

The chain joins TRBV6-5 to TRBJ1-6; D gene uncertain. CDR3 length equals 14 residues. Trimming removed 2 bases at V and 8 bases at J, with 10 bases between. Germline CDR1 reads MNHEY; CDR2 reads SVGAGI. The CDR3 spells CASSYEGSDSPLHF. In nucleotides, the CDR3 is TGTGCCAGCAGTTACGAGGGATCTGATTCACCCCTCCACTTT.

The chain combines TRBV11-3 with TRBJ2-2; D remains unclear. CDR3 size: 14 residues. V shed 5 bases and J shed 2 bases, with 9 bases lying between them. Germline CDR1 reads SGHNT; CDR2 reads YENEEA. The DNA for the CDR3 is TGTGCCAGCAGCCGTAAGACTAACACCGGGGAGCTGTTTTTT. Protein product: CASSRKTNTGELFF.

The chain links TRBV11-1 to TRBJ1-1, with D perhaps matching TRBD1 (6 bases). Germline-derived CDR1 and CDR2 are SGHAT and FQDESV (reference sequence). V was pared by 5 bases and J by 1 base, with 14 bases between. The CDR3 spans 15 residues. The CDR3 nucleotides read TGTGCCAGCAGCCCGAGCTGGACAGAGAACACTGAAGCTTTCTTT. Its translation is CASSPSWTENTEAFF. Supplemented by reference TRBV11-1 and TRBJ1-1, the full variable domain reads EAEVAQSPRYKITEKSQAVAFWCDPISGHATLYWYRQILGQGPELLVQFQDESVVDDSQLPKDRFSAERLKGVDSTLKIQPAELGDSAMYLCASSPSWTENTEAFFGQGTRLTVV.

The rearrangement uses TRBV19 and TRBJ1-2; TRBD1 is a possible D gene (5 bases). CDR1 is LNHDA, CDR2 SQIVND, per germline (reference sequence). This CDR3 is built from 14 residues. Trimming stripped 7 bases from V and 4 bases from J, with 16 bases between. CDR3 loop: CASTMGQGGYGYTF. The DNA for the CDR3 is TGTGCCAGTACCATGGGGCAGGGAGGCTATGGCTACACCTTC.

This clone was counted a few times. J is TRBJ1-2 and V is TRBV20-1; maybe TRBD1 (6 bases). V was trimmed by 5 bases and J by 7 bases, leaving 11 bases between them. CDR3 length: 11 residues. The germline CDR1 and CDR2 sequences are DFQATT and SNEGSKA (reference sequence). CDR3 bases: TGCAGTGCTTCTACAGGGAGTGGCTACACCTTC. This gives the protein CSASTGSGYTF.

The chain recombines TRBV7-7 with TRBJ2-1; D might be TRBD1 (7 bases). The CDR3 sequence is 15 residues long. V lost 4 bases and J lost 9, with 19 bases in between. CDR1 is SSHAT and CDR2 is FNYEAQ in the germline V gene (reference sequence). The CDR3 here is CASSSQGPGLSEQFF. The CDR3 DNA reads TGTGCCAGCAGCTCACAGGGGCCGGGACTTAGTGAGCAGTTCTTC.

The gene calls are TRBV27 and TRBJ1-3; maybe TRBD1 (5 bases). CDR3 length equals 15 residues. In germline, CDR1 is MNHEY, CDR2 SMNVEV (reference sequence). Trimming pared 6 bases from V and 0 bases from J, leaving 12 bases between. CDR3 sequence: CASSPNRISGNTIYF. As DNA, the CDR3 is TGTGCCAGCAGCCCGAACAGGATCTCTGGAAACACCATATATTTT.

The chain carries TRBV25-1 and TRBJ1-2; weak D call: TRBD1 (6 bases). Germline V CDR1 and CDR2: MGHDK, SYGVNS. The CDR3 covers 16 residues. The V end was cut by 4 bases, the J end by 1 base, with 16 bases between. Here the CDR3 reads CASSAVGQRVNYGYTF. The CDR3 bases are TGTGCCAGCAGTGCCGTAGGACAGCGTGTTAACTATGGCTACACCTTC.

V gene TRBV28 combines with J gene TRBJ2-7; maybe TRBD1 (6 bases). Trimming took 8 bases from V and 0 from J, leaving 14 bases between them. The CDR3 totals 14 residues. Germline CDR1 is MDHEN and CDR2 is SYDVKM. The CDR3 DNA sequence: TGTGCCAGCCAAGAATGGGACAACTCCTACGAGCAGTACTTC. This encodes CASQEWDNSYEQYF.

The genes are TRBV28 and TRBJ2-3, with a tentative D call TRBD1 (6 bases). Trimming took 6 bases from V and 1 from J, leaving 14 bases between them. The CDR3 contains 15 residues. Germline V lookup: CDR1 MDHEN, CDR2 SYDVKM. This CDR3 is CASSPRKGGTDTQYF. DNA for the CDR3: TGTGCCAGCAGCCCGCGTAAGGGGGGCACAGATACGCAGTATTTT.

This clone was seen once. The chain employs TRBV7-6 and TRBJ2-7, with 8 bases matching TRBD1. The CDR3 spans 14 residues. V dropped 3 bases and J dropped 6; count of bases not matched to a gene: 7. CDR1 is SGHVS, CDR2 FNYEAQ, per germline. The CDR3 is CASSLAQGAGEQYF. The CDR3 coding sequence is TGTGCCAGCAGCTTGGCCCAGGGGGCAGGCGAGCAGTACTTC.

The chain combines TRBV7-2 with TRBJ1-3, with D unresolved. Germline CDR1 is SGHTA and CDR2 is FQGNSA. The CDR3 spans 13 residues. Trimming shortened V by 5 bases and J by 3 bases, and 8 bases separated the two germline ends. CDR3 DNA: TGTGCCAGCAGCACTATGGGTGGAAACACCATATATTTT. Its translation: CASSTMGGNTIYF.

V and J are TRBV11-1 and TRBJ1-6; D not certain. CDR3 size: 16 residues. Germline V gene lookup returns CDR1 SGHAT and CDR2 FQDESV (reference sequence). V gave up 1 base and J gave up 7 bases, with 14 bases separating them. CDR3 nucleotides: TGTGCCAGCAGCTTAGAGCGGGCTCTACCCAATTCACCCCTCCACTTT. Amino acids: CASSLERALPNSPLHF.

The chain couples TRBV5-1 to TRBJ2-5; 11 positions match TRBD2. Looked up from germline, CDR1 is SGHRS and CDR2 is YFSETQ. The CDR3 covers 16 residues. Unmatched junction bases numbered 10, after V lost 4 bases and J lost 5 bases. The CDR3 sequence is CASSTCSGRDVETQYF. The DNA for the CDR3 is TGCGCCAGCAGCACCTGTAGCGGGAGGGATGTGGAGACCCAGTACTTC.

The CDR3 is CASSLEILLGRYVYEQYF. The DNA of the CDR3 is TGTGCCAGCAGCCTAGAGATTTTACTCGGCAGGTATGTCTACGAGCAGTACTTC. The chain links TRBV7-4 to TRBJ2-7; D remains ambiguous. The CDR3 length is 18 residues. Trimming removed 5 bases at V and 3 bases at J, with 26 bases between. The germline gives CDR1 SGHVT, CDR2 SQSDAQ.